Following are 22 T cell receptor beta chains from one sample sequenced in a study of blood T cells in healthy people across ages. Together with a sample-barcoded 5' primer, a J-beta primer mix was included in a second PCR lasting about 6 to 12 cycles. TCRdb itself ran the 5' RACE reads through MiXCR, one entry per CDR3 protein. In the table there are approximately 2,000,000 distinct CDR3 sequences, roughly 43% of which are singletons. The sample taken for sequencing was blood. These receptors originate from a human donor in good health.

The rearrangement uses TRBV24-1 and TRBJ2-1; D is ambiguous. CDR3 size: 16 residues. Germline V gives CDR1 KGHDR, CDR2 SFDVKD. V gave up 0 bases and J gave up 0 bases, with 8 bases separating them. CDR3 sequence: CATSDLKPTSYNEQFF. The CDR3, as DNA: TGTGCCACCAGTGATTTGAAGCCAACCTCCTACAATGAGCAGTTCTTC.

The genes are TRBV2 and TRBJ1-2, with a tentative D call TRBD1 (6 bases). CDR1 SNHLY and CDR2 FYNNEI come from the germline V gene. This CDR3 comprises 13 residues. Trimming removed 8 bases at V and 4 bases at J, with 14 bases between. In DNA form, the CDR3 reads TGTGCCAGCTCAAGGGACAATGCCTATGGCTACACCTTC. Its protein is CASSRDNAYGYTF.

This chain links TRBV3-1 with TRBJ2-5; D is perhaps TRBD1 or TRBD2 (5 bases each). This CDR3 has 14 residues. Germline V gives CDR1 LGHDT, CDR2 YNNKEL (reference sequence). Trimming took 1 base from V and 11 from J, leaving 17 bases between them. CDR3: CASSQGGFSGEQYF. CDR3 nucleotides: TGTGCCAGCAGCCAAGGGGGGTTTTCTGGGGAGCAGTACTTC.

The V gene is TRBV12-3 or TRBV12-4, the J gene TRBJ2-3, with D tentatively TRBD2 (5 bases). Deletions cut 0 bases from V and 7 bases from J, with 11 bases between. CDR3 length: 14 amino acids. The CDR3 DNA reads as TGTGCCAGCAGTTTAGCGCCCTCGGGGTATACGCAGTATTTT. Translated: CASSLAPSGYTQYF.

This rearrangement joins TRBV7-9 to TRBJ2-3; D gene unclear. Between the trimmed V and J ends, which lost 4 bases and 5 bases, there was a span of 16 bases. This CDR3 is built from 15 residues. CDR1 and CDR2 from the germline V gene are SEHNR and FQNEAQ (reference sequence). The CDR3 protein is CASSSGRAPVDTQYF. In DNA form, the CDR3 reads TGTGCCAGCAGCTCCGGTAGAGCTCCTGTAGATACGCAGTATTTT.

This clonotype occurred a few times. This rearrangement joins TRBV5-1 to TRBJ2-1; no definite D call. Germline CDR1 SGHRS, CDR2 YFSETQ. The germline V and J ends were trimmed by 1 base and 1 base, with 9 bases remaining between them. There are 15 residues in the CDR3. The CDR3 nucleotides read TGCGCCAGCAGCTTGCTGAGCGCTTCCTACAATGAGCAGTTCTTC. Translating gives CASSLLSASYNEQFF.

The rearrangement joins TRBV6-5 to TRBJ2-2; TRBD2 aligns across 7 bases. This CDR3 is 17 amino acids long. Germline assignment: CDR1 MNHEY and CDR2 SVGAGI. Trimming at V came to 4 bases and at J to 0 bases, leaving 8 bases not matched to a gene. The CDR3 region is CASSLWSGESNTGELFF. In DNA form, the CDR3 reads TGTGCCAGCAGTTTATGGAGCGGGGAATCGAACACCGGGGAGCTGTTTTTT.

V usage is TRBV20-1 and J usage is TRBJ2-3, with 10 bases matching TRBD2. Per germline, CDR1 DFQATT and CDR2 SNEGSKA (reference sequence). There are 15 residues in the CDR3. Trimming removed 1 base from V and 1 base from J; junction bases left unmatched: 2. Here the CDR3 reads CSARASGGRTDTQYF. For the CDR3, the DNA is TGCAGTGCTAGAGCTAGCGGGGGACGCACAGATACGCAGTATTTT.

This clonotype was counted only a few times. The chain uses TRBV7-8 and TRBJ2-3; 11 nucleotides line up with TRBD2. Germline V lookup: CDR1 SGHVS, CDR2 FQNEAQ. The V and J ends lost 5 bases and 2 bases, in that order; junction bases with no gene match: 6. The CDR3 totals 16 residues. The CDR3 DNA reads TGTGCCAGCAGCCCTTCTAGCGGGGGGAACACAGATACGCAGTATTTT. It yields the protein CASSPSSGGNTDTQYF.

This rearrangement joins TRBV20-1 to TRBJ2-3; perhaps TRBD2 as D (6 bases). Trimming took off 3 bases at V and 5 bases at J, with 18 bases between the two ends. CDR3 size: 15 residues. Germline V gene lookup returns CDR1 DFQATT and CDR2 SNEGSKA (reference sequence). CDR3 DNA: TGCAGTGCTAGTTTTAGGCTAGCGTCCCAAGATACGCAGTATTTT. This translates into CSASFRLASQDTQYF.

This clonotype was found once. The chain uses TRBV30 and TRBJ2-2, with D perhaps assigned TRBD1 or TRBD2 (5 bases each). V lost 2 bases and J 4 bases, leaving 11 bases between the germline ends. This CDR3 is built from 14 residues. Germline V gene sequence: CDR1 GTSNPN, CDR2 SVGIG (reference sequence). For the CDR3, the DNA is TGTGCCTGGAGTCCCCGGGGCTTCACCGGGGAGCTGTTTTTT. This sequence encodes CAWSPRGFTGELFF.

In this sample, this clonotype turned up a few times. The V and J genes are TRBV24-1 and TRBJ2-5; D might be TRBD1 (6 bases). The CDR3 totals 14 residues. Trimming shortened V by 4 bases and J by 4 bases, and 12 bases separated the two germline ends. Looked up from germline, CDR1 is KGHDR and CDR2 is SFDVKD. CDR3 in DNA: TGTGCCACCAGTGAACCCCGGGACACAGAGACCCAGTACTTC. Its protein product is CATSEPRDTETQYF.

The rearrangement joins TRBV6-5 to TRBJ1-4; 7 bases match TRBD1. Losses at the gene ends were 2 bases for V and 7 bases for J; bases not matched to a gene: 7. Germline V gene data show CDR1 as MNHEY and CDR2 as SVGAGI. This CDR3 has 15 residues. The CDR3 loop reads CASSYAGTASEKLFF. CDR3 coding DNA: TGTGCCAGCAGTTACGCCGGGACAGCTAGTGAAAAACTGTTTTTT.

The rearrangement uses TRBV20-1 and TRBJ2-5; 8 positions agree with TRBD2. Losses at the gene ends were 6 bases for V and 4 bases for J; bases not matched to a gene: 10. From germline, CDR1 is DFQATT and CDR2 SNEGSKA (reference sequence). This CDR3 spans 14 amino acids. CDR3 amino acids: CSALGGGVVETQYF. The CDR3 DNA reads as TGCAGTGCCCTCGGGGGGGGCGTAGTAGAGACCCAGTACTTC.

The chain combines TRBV5-1 with TRBJ1-4, with D tentatively TRBD1 (5 bases). The V gene's germline CDR1 is SGHRS and CDR2 YFSETQ. The CDR3 length is 13 residues. V was shortened by 0 bases and J by 6 bases, with 6 bases between the two germline ends. The chain's CDR3 is CASSLGQYEKLFF. DNA of the CDR3: TGCGCCAGCAGCTTGGGACAGTATGAAAAACTGTTTTTT. The whole variable domain, remainder taken from reference TRBV5-1 and TRBJ1-4, is KAGVTQTPRYLIKTRGQQVTLSCSPISGHRSVSWYQQTPGQGLQFLFEYFSETQRNKGNFPGRFSGRQFSNSRSEMNVSTLELGDSALYLCASSLGQYEKLFFGSGTQLSVL.

As for this clonotype: A junction boundary mismatches the germline segment, possibly from a read error. J is TRBJ1-1 and V is TRBV9, with D hard to call. From germline, CDR1 is SGDLS and CDR2 YYNGEE. The CDR3 runs 15 residues. CDR3 amino acids: CASSVGSSLNTKAFF. The CDR3 DNA reads TGTGCCAGCAGCGTAGGTAGTAGCTTGAACACTAAAGCTTTCTTT.

This clonotype was picked up a small number of times. The rearrangement uses TRBV20-1 and TRBJ2-3, with 7 bases identical to TRBD2. The CDR3 is made up of 16 amino acids. The germline V gene has CDR1 DFQATT and CDR2 SNEGSKA (reference sequence). Germline trimming cut 0 bases from V and 6 bases from J; bases unmatched to any gene: 12. The CDR3 sequence: CSARDLGGILGDTQYF. The CDR3 bases are TGCAGTGCTAGAGATCTGGGGGGGATTCTCGGGGATACGCAGTATTTT.

V gene TRBV7-2 combines with J gene TRBJ2-4; the D is unclear. Near its end, the DNA agrees better with TRBJ2-7, so the J call may be wrong. The CDR3 is made up of 14 amino acids. CDR1 SGHTA and CDR2 FQGNSA come from the germline V gene. The CDR3 DNA is TGTGCCAGCCTCCTGACACCCCATTCGTACGAGCAGTACTTC. Its protein is CASLLTPHSYEQYF.

To note about this clonotype: The junction differs from germline at one of its ends, possibly a read error. V and J are TRBV24-1 and TRBJ2-1, with 8 bases that match TRBD1. Germline V gene sequence: CDR1 KGHDR, CDR2 SFDVKD. CDR3 length equals 14 residues. The CDR3 protein is CGTGLTGALGEQFF. DNA for the CDR3: TGTGGCACCGGATTGACAGGGGCGCTCGGTGAGCAGTTCTTC.

J is TRBJ2-1 and V is TRBV11-2, with TRBD2 as a possible D gene (6 bases). The V and J ends lost 1 base and 3 bases respectively, with 13 bases between them. Germline lookup yields CDR1 SGHAT and CDR2 FQNNGV. The CDR3 length is 16 residues. The CDR3 DNA sequence: TGTGCCAGCAGCTTAGGACCAAGCGGGCACTACAATGAGCAGTTCTTC. Its translation: CASSLGPSGHYNEQFF.

In its sample, this clonotype was seen a few times. This chain connects TRBV6-1 to TRBJ2-3; 7 nucleotides line up with TRBD2. The V and J ends lost 7 bases and 0 bases, in that order; junction bases with no gene match: 7. The germline V gene encodes CDR1 MNHNS and CDR2 SASEGT. This CDR3 region has 15 residues. The DNA of the CDR3 is TGTGCCAGCACCGAGACTAGCACTAGCACAGATACGCAGTATTTT. Protein: CASTETSTSTDTQYF.

There are a few counts of this clonotype. V usage is TRBV7-2 and J usage is TRBJ1-2; D is unresolved. With 5 bases removed from V and 0 bases from J, the gap between germline ends came to 10 bases. The CDR3 has 14 amino acids. Germline V gene sequence: CDR1 SGHTA, CDR2 FQGNSA. The CDR3 DNA is TGTGCCAGCAGCGAGACTACAGCTAACTATGGCTACACCTTC. Translation gives CASSETTANYGYTF. Together with reference TRBV7-2 and TRBJ1-2, the CDR3 gives the full variable domain: GAGVSQSPSNKVTEKGKDVELRCDPISGHTALYWYRQSLGQGLEFLIYFQGNSAPDKSGLPSDRFSAERTGGSVSTLTIQRTQQEDSAVYLCASSETTANYGYTFGSGTRLTVV.